This T cell receptor (beta chain) derives from a study of blood T cells in healthy people across ages. This clonotype was detected only a few times. Through a sample-barcoded 5' primer and a J-beta primer mix, a second PCR was run for roughly 6 to 12 cycles. Through a template-switch adaptor with 12 random nucleotides, each cDNA molecule received a tag. Via MiXCR, TCRdb re-called the 5' RACE reads, giving one row per CDR3 protein. The table has around 1.1 million distinct CDR3 sequences, roughly two fifths seen once; the top ten hold roughly 14%. CDR1 is SGDLS, CDR2 YYNGEE, per germline. The CDR3 spans 14 residues. Trimming cost V 3 bases and J 2 bases, with 11 bases left between them.

The genes are TRBV9 and TRBJ1-2; no clear D. This TCR was recovered from a man aged 18 to 29 in good health. The sequenced sample was blood. For the CDR3, the DNA is TGTGCCAGCAGCGCACACACAGTAAACTATGGCTACACCTTC. It translates to CASSAHTVNYGYTF. Together with reference TRBV9 and TRBJ1-2, the CDR3 gives the full variable domain: DSGVTQTPKHLITATGQRVTLRCSPRSGDLSVYWYQQSLDQGLQFLIQYYNGEERAKGNILERFSAQQFPDLHSELNLSSLELGDSALYFCASSAHTVNYGYTFGSGTRLTVV.